The 11 T cell receptor beta chains below were found in one sample sequenced in a study of T-cell reconstitution after alpha-beta-depleted transplantation in children. This sample's TCRbeta library carried unique molecular identifier barcodes. TCRdb reprocessed the PCR reads via MiXCR and lists one record per CDR3 protein. The data contain hundreds of thousands of distinct CDR3 sequences, around 23% of them singletons. The sequencing here drew on PBMCs, mostly from graft donor cells, taken 360 days after TCRalphabeta/CD19-depleted stem cell transplant. The receptors here all came from a boy less than two years old who had a stem cell transplant for acute myeloid leukemia, so the T cells may come from the graft donor.

This clonotype was found many times. This rearrangement joins TRBV6-5 to TRBJ1-4, with D unresolved. The germline CDR1 and CDR2 sequences are MNHEY and SVGAGI. Trimming cost V 0 bases and J 17 bases, with 16 bases left between them. The length of the CDR3 is 13 residues. CDR3: CASSYSRDEAVFF. In DNA, the CDR3 is TGTGCCAGCAGTTACTCGAGGGATGAGGCGGTTTTTTTT.

The rearrangement uses TRBV28 and TRBJ2-5; TRBD1 or TRBD2 may be the D gene (6 bases each). The germline V gene has CDR1 MDHEN and CDR2 SYDVKM. V gave up 5 bases and J gave up 4 bases, with 20 bases separating them. This CDR3 has 16 amino acids. CDR3 sequence (DNA): TGTGCCAGCAGTCCGAGTCCGCTCGGGGGCAGAGAGACCCAGTACTTC. Amino acid sequence: CASSPSPLGGRETQYF.

This clonotype was counted ten times or more. The chain uses TRBV29-1 and TRBJ1-1; 8 bases map to TRBD1. The germline gives CDR1 SQVTM, CDR2 ANQGSEA. CDR3 size: 12 residues. Trimming cost V 7 bases and J 0 bases; bases outside gene matches: 1. The CDR3 nucleotides are TGCAGCGGACAGGGGATGAACACTGAAGCTTTCTTT. Its translation is CSGQGMNTEAFF.

The chain joins TRBV6-5 to TRBJ2-5; no clear D gene. Trimming took 7 bases from V and 7 from J, leaving 10 bases between them. CDR3 length equals 11 residues. The V gene's germline CDR1 is MNHEY and CDR2 SVGAGI. The CDR3 DNA sequence: TGTGCCAGCACCGGATGGGGGACCCAGTACTTC. This sequence encodes CASTGWGTQYF.

DNA for the CDR3: TGCAGTGCTAGGGACAGGGGACGGACACACAATGAGCAGTTCTTC. Translated, it gives CSARDRGRTHNEQFF. The J gene is TRBJ2-1, the V gene TRBV20-1; 9 nucleotides agree with TRBD1. Germline assignment: CDR1 DFQATT and CDR2 SNEGSKA (reference sequence). The CDR3 covers 15 residues. V trimming: 3 bases; J trimming: 5 bases; junction bases outside the gene matches: 8.

This clonotype was seen at least ten times. The chain joins TRBV3-1 to TRBJ1-5; D gene ambiguous. Germline-derived CDR1 and CDR2 are LGHDT and YNNKEL (reference sequence). The CDR3 sequence is 15 residues long. V was cut by 2 bases and J by 3 bases, with 11 bases left in between. The CDR3 DNA sequence: TGTGCCAGCAGCCAAAGGCCCGCTGACAATCAGCCCCAGCATTTT. Residues: CASSQRPADNQPQHF.

This clonotype has at least ten counts. This chain joins TRBV29-1 and TRBJ1-1, with 7 nucleotides matching TRBD1. This CDR3 spans 12 amino acids. Germline V gene sequence: CDR1 SQVTM, CDR2 ANQGSEA. The V gene end was trimmed by 2 bases and the J gene end by 5 bases; junction bases not matched to a gene: 2. As DNA, the CDR3 is TGCAGCGTTGAACCAGGGGGGACTGAAGCTTTCTTT. Translated, it gives CSVEPGGTEAFF.

The table lists this clonotype with many counts. The chain recombines TRBV12-3 or TRBV12-4 with TRBJ2-3; D is ambiguous. The V end lost 5 bases, the J end lost 0 bases, and 6 bases lay between the germline ends. This CDR3 is 13 amino acids long. CDR3 region: CASSPHSTDTQYF. The DNA of the CDR3 is TGTGCCAGCAGTCCCCATAGCACAGATACGCAGTATTTT.

This clonotype was detected many times. The V call is TRBV6-5, the J call TRBJ2-7; D possibly corresponds to TRBD2 (6 bases). V was pared by 2 bases and J by 0 bases, with 14 bases between. The V gene's germline CDR1 is MNHEY and CDR2 SVGAGI. CDR3 length equals 16 residues. DNA for the CDR3: TGTGCCAGCAGTTACGGGATGTCGGGGGTCTCCTACGAGCAGTACTTC. Protein sequence: CASSYGMSGVSYEQYF.

Concerning this clonotype itself: A much bigger clone sits one base away, suggesting this may be a read error. This sequence joins TRBV28 and TRBJ1-5; D is possibly TRBD1 (5 bases). There are 14 residues in the CDR3. Germline-derived CDR1 and CDR2 are MDHEN and SYDVKM. Trimming cost V 5 bases and J 5 bases, with 13 bases left between them. The CDR3 sequence is CASSPSGRYQPQHF. The CDR3 nucleotides are TGTGCCAGCAGTCCCTCAGGGAGATATCAGCCCCAGCATTTT.

Ten or more counts support this clonotype. The chain recombines TRBV6-2 or TRBV6-3 with TRBJ2-2; D gene ambiguous. Trimming stripped 7 bases from V and 5 bases from J, with 11 bases between. In germline, CDR1 is MNHEY, CDR2 SVGEGT. CDR3 length: 13 residues. DNA of the CDR3: TGTGCCAGCAAGAGGACGGTGACCGGGGAGCTGTTTTTT. Amino acid sequence: CASKRTVTGELFF.